This section outlines one T cell receptor (beta chain) sequence together with its context. These data belong to a study of T cell responses to AZD1222 COVID-19 vaccine. Across the study: Some second doses came at about 4 weeks and others at about 12 weeks; these were pooled.

Assay: immunoSEQ multiplex PCR; the TCRdb copy retains only in-frame clones and omits some. This sample has over 120,000 clones, with roughly 92% found just once. This CDR3 is built from 18 residues. This specimen consisted of peripheral blood, obtained on day 0 of AZD1222 vaccination. The gene calls are TRBV21-1 and TRBJ2-1. TRBV21-1 is listed as a pseudogene. The receptor was derived from an adult in good health. The CDR3 DNA follows: TGTGCCAGCAGCAAAAAGCGGAGAGGCAGGGACCTCGGCAATGAGCAGTTCTTC. This codes for CASSKKRRGRDLGNEQFF.